This entry lists 20 T cell receptor beta chains sequenced from one sample in a study of blood T cell repertoires in COVID-19 (dated by TCRdb to 2020 to 2021). Receptor amplification or capture employed the immunoSEQ multiplex PCR assay. Not all clones reach the TCRdb copy of this immuneACCESS table, which keeps in-frame sequences only. Checked studies attribute under half of the gap to unresolved V genes and leave the rest unexplained. This sample holds 100,000 to 110,000 clones; approximately 80% were observed only once. The leading ten clones occupy 31% of the sample. The material sequenced was peripheral blood. The receptors were gathered from a man between 70 and 80 years old with active or convalescent COVID-19.

The chain combines TRBV7-9 with TRBJ1-1, with D unresolved. The germline CDR1 and CDR2 sequences are SEHNR and FQNEAQ (reference sequence). This CDR3 spans 17 amino acids. Trimming removed 3 bases at V and 1 base at J, with 18 bases between. The CDR3 coding sequence is TGTGCCAGCAGCTTTGGGGTTGGGAGGTACCGGAACACTGAAGCTTTCTTT. It encodes CASSFGVGRYRNTEAFF.

This clone was seen more than once but under ten times. J is TRBJ2-2 and V is TRBV10-2, with D possibly being TRBD2 (5 bases). Trimming took off 9 bases at V and 6 bases at J, with 14 bases between the two ends. This CDR3 contains 13 residues. Germline CDR1 WSHSY, CDR2 SAAADI. CDR3 sequence reads: CASRDRGAGELFF. For the CDR3, the DNA is TGCGCCAGTAGGGATCGGGGAGCCGGGGAGCTGTTTTTT.

This chain joins TRBV7-2 and TRBJ2-4; TRBD2 aligns across 13 bases. V was clipped by 5 bases and J by 8 bases; unmatched bases: 15. The CDR3 consists of 18 residues. The V gene's germline CDR1 is SGHTA and CDR2 FQGNSA. DNA for the CDR3: TGTGCCAGCAGCCCCCCCTTAGCACTAGCGGGGGGGCCGCACATTCAGTACTTC. This encodes CASSPPLALAGGPHIQYF.

The chain recombines TRBV28 with TRBJ1-5, with D possibly being TRBD1 (5 bases). CDR1 and CDR2 (germline): MDHEN, SYDVKM. Trimming cost V 4 bases and J 1 base, with 11 bases left between them. CDR3 length: 15 residues. The CDR3 nucleotides read TGTGCCAGCAGTTGGATAGGGGCGAGCAATCAGCCCCAGCATTTT. Translation: CASSWIGASNQPQHF.

The chain recombines TRBV6-6 with TRBJ1-2; 12 nucleotides match TRBD1. CDR3 length: 15 residues. Trimming took 11 bases from V and 3 from J; bases not matched to a gene: 10. Per the germline V gene, CDR1 is MNHNY and CDR2 is SVGAGI (reference sequence). CDR3 coding DNA: TGTGCCGGCGGGACAGGGGGCGCCACTGACTATGGCTACACCTTC. This encodes CAGGTGGATDYGYTF.

CDR3 in amino acids: CASSWGLSPTDTQYF. CDR3 DNA sequence: TGTGCCAGCAGTTGGGGACTCTCCCCCACAGATACGCAGTATTTT. The chain combines TRBV6-2 or TRBV6-3 with TRBJ2-3, with D possibly matching TRBD2 (6 bases). CDR1 is MNHEY and CDR2 is SVGEGT in the germline V gene. The CDR3 is made up of 15 amino acids. The V and J ends lost 4 bases and 2 bases respectively, with 13 bases between them.

CDR3 sequence reads: CASSSIDGEEQYF. The CDR3, as DNA: TGTGCCAGCAGCTCCATCGATGGAGAGGAGCAGTACTTC. This rearrangement joins TRBV13 to TRBJ2-7; D remains ambiguous. The germline gives CDR1 PRHDT, CDR2 FYEKMQ (reference sequence). This CDR3 is built from 13 residues. V was trimmed by 4 bases and J by 7 bases, leaving 14 bases between them.

The chain couples TRBV7-8 to TRBJ2-7, with 13 bases matching TRBD2. The CDR3 consists of 15 residues. V lost 3 bases and J lost 2; bases outside the gene matches: 1. The germline V gene encodes CDR1 SGHVS and CDR2 FQNEAQ. The CDR3, as DNA: TGTGCCAGCAGCTTGACTAGCGGGGGGACCTACGAGCAGTACTTC. It specifies CASSLTSGGTYEQYF. Variable domain in full (rest from reference TRBV7-8 and TRBJ2-7): GAGVSQSPRYKVAKRGQDVALRCDPISGHVSLFWYQQALGQGPEFLTYFQNEAQLDKSGLPSDRFFAERPEGSVSTLKIQRTQQEDSAVYLCASSLTSGGTYEQYFGPGTRLTVT.

The chain carries TRBV7-9 and TRBJ2-3; TRBD2 matches at 10 bases. The J segment lost 4 bases and the V segment lost 5 bases, leaving 9 bases of the junction unmatched. The length of the CDR3 is 16 residues. Germline assignment: CDR1 SEHNR and CDR2 FQNEAQ (reference sequence). The chain's CDR3 is CASSPESGGAPDTQYF. As DNA, the CDR3 is TGTGCCAGCAGCCCCGAGAGCGGGGGGGCTCCAGATACGCAGTATTTT. Supplemented by reference TRBV7-9 and TRBJ2-3, the full variable domain reads DTGVSQNPRHKITKRGQNVTFRCDPISEHNRLYWYRQTLGQGPEFLTYFQNEAQLEKSRLLSDRFSAERPKGSFSTLEIQRTEQGDSAMYLCASSPESGGAPDTQYFGPGTRLTVL.

This clone has only a few counts. The V call is TRBV25-1, the J call TRBJ1-6, with TRBD1 as a possible D gene (5 bases). Germline V CDR1 and CDR2: MGHDK, SYGVNS. The CDR3 covers 15 residues. Trimming stripped 5 bases from V and 10 bases from J, with 18 bases between. In nucleotides, the CDR3 is TGTGCCAGCAGTCCCCCGCGGGGCGTCGGATCACCCCTCCACTTT. Amino acids: CASSPPRGVGSPLHF.

This clone was picked up a small number of times. This chain links TRBV6-5 with TRBJ2-1; D ambiguous. CDR3 length equals 14 residues. Germline V gene data show CDR1 as MNHEY and CDR2 as SVGAGI. V lost 6 bases and J 0 bases, leaving 9 bases between the germline ends. This CDR3 reads CASRVSFSYNEQFF. For the CDR3, the DNA is TGTGCCAGCAGGGTGAGTTTCTCCTACAATGAGCAGTTCTTC.

The V gene is TRBV18, the J gene TRBJ1-5; TRBD1 agrees at 7 bases. From germline, CDR1 is KGHSH and CDR2 LQKENI. The CDR3 totals 14 residues. The junction had 3 bases not matched to a gene; V was cut back by 3 bases and J by 4 bases. CDR3 amino acids: CASSPGTVNQPQHF. CDR3 in DNA: TGTGCCAGCTCACCGGGGACAGTAAATCAGCCCCAGCATTTT.

The table lists this clone with a few counts. V gene TRBV28 combines with J gene TRBJ2-2, with D uncertain. Germline V lookup: CDR1 MDHEN, CDR2 SYDVKM. The CDR3 covers 14 residues. The V end was cut by 2 bases, the J end by 1 base, with 5 bases between. The DNA of the CDR3 is TGTGCCAGCAGTTTACGGGTGAACACCGGGGAGCTGTTTTTT. It is translated as CASSLRVNTGELFF.

The rearrangement uses TRBV5-4 and TRBJ2-5; 11 bases align to TRBD1. V lost 1 base, J lost 4 bases, and 3 bases stayed unmatched. The CDR3 totals 15 residues. The germline gives CDR1 SGHNT, CDR2 YYREEE (reference sequence). The CDR3 sequence: CASSLWDRGGETQYF. DNA of the CDR3: TGTGCCAGCAGCTTGTGGGACAGGGGGGGAGAGACCCAGTACTTC. The full variable domain, in which reference TRBV5-4 and TRBJ2-5 provide the parts outside the CDR3, is ETGVTQSPTHLIKTRGQQVTLRCSSQSGHNTVSWYQQALGQGPQFIFQYYREEENGRGNFPPRFSGLQFPNYSSELNVNALELDDSALYLCASSLWDRGGETQYFGPGTRLLVL.

CDR3 amino acids: CASSTSTDTQYF. DNA of the CDR3: TGTGCCAGCAGTACTAGCACAGATACGCAGTATTTT. The chain recombines TRBV7-6 with TRBJ2-3; D is unclear. CDR3 length equals 12 residues. From germline, CDR1 is SGHVS and CDR2 FNYEAQ. Trimming shortened V by 6 bases and J by 0 bases, and 4 bases separated the two germline ends. Supplemented by reference TRBV7-6 and TRBJ2-3, the full variable domain reads GAGVSQSPRYKVTKRGQDVALRCDPISGHVSLYWYRQALGQGPEFLTYFNYEAQQDKSGLPNDRFSAERPEGSISTLTIQRTEQRDSAMYRCASSTSTDTQYFGPGTRLTVL.

The chain combines TRBV19 with TRBJ2-5; 12 bases match TRBD2. V lost 2 bases to trimming and J lost 5 bases; unmatched junction nucleotides: 3. Germline values: CDR1 LNHDA, CDR2 SQIVND (reference sequence). The CDR3 consists of 15 residues. CDR3 region: CASSITGTSGETQYF. CDR3 DNA sequence: TGTGCCAGTAGTATAACCGGGACTAGCGGGGAGACCCAGTACTTC.

This chain connects TRBV3-1 (or the pseudogene TRBV3-2) to TRBJ2-5; TRBD1 matches 10 bases. Germline CDR1 is LGHDT and CDR2 is YNNKEL (reference sequence). The CDR3 is made up of 14 amino acids. Trimming at V came to 2 bases and at J to 10 bases, leaving 7 bases not matched to a gene. As DNA, the CDR3 is TGTGCCAGCAGCCAATCGGGACAGGGGCGGGACCAGTACTTC. Protein sequence: CASSQSGQGRDQYF.

The gene calls are TRBV12-5 and TRBJ1-1; 7 positions match TRBD1. This CDR3 is built from 14 residues. CDR1 and CDR2 (germline): LGHNT, FRNRAP. J lost 10 bases, V lost 4 bases, and 12 bases had no gene match. CDR3 nucleotides: TGTGCTAGTGGTTCGGCGACCGACAGGGACGGAGCTTTCTTT. It encodes CASGSATDRDGAFF.

This sequence joins TRBV7-9 and TRBJ1-1; tentatively, D is TRBD1 (5 bases). Germline CDR1 is SEHNR and CDR2 is FQNEAQ (reference sequence). The V end was cut by 0 bases, the J end by 1 base, with 12 bases between. This CDR3 is built from 16 residues. CDR3 sequence reads: CASSLAGVTGNTEAFF. CDR3 sequence (DNA): TGTGCCAGCAGCTTAGCTGGGGTCACAGGGAACACTGAAGCTTTCTTT.

This chain uses TRBV6-5 with TRBJ1-6; TRBD1 matches at 7 bases. This CDR3 is 13 amino acids long. Unmatched junction bases numbered 5, after V lost 7 bases and J lost 8 bases. Germline V gives CDR1 MNHEY, CDR2 SVGAGI. The CDR3 coding sequence is TGTGCCAGCACCGGGACAGACTATTCACCCCTCCACTTT. It is translated as CASTGTDYSPLHF.